The T cell receptor (beta chain) described here comes from a study of Ad26.COV2.S vaccination and SARS-CoV-2 variants. This clone was picked up a small number of times. What it binds is not known. Generated by immunoSEQ multiplex PCR, the TCRdb table keeps only in-frame clones and is missing some. The top ten clones hold roughly 4% of a sample with 440,000 or so clones, roughly 91% of them seen once. The treatment was: roughly 18 received Ad26.COV2.S at low or high dose, single or two shots; about five received placebo; per-sample allocation not given. Sample collection was performed on day 63 after the first vaccine or placebo injection. Study observations and caveats: Individuals receiving vaccine had higher spike-specific TCR breadth than placebo recipients did.

Sequencing used peripheral blood, obtained in a trial of Ad26.COV2.S vaccine versus placebo. The sequence was collected from a person between 18 and 60 years old who received the Ad26.COV2.S COVID-19 vaccine or a placebo.

The CDR3 here is CASRQDSVSSPLHF. The CDR3, as DNA: TGTGCCAGCAGGCAAGACAGTGTTAGTTCACCCCTCCACTTT. The rearrangement uses TRBV28 and TRBJ1-6, with a possible D match to TRBD1 (5 bases). The CDR3 is 14 residues long. Trimming removed 6 bases from V and 9 bases from J, with 15 bases in between. From germline, CDR1 is MDHEN and CDR2 SYDVKM.